This T cell receptor (beta chain) was sequenced in a study of cytomegalovirus exposure and HLA in healthy donors. Germline V gives CDR1 GTSNPN, CDR2 SVGIG (reference sequence). The CDR3 loop spans 11 amino acids. On this clone itself: Antigen unknown.

The PCR used 60 Vbeta and 13 Jbeta primers. This table comes from immunoSEQ multiplex PCR, and its TCRdb copy is limited to in-frame clones, with some not included. This sample has 140,000 to 150,000 clones, with around 82% found just once. General study findings and limits: Several of the most significant clusters appeared, in a later analysis, to be linked to common viral pathogens. The authors enumerated 150 to 200 TCR beta chains as linked to cytomegalovirus. When analyzed later, the rates of TCR association showed variation by HLA locus, with DRB1 the most and HLA-C the fewest. In a later analysis, at a false discovery rate of 0.05, fewer than 20,000 TCR beta sequences matched HLA alleles.

The source is a female donor in good health and CMV-seronegative. The sequenced sample was PBMCs. The chain combines TRBV30 with TRBJ2-7; no definite D call. The CDR3 nucleotides read TGTGCCTGGAGTGTTGCTGGTGTCCACGGGGTC. The encoded protein is CAWSVAGVHGV.